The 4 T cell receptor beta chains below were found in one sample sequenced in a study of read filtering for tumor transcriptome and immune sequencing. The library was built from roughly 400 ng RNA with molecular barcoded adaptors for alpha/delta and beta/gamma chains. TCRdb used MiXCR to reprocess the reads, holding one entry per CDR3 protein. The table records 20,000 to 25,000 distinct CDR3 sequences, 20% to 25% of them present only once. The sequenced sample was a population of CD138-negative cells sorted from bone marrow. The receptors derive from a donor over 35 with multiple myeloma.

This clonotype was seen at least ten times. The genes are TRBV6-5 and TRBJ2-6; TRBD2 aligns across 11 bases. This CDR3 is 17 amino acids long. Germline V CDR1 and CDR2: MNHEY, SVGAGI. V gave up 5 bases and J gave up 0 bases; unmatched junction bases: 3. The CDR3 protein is CASSGTSGNSGANVLTF. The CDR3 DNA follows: TGTGCCAGCAGTGGGACTAGCGGAAACTCTGGGGCCAACGTCCTGACTTTC.

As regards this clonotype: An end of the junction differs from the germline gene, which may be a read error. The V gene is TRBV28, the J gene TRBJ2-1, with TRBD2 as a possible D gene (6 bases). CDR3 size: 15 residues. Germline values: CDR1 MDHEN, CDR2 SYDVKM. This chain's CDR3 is CVSSPGLAYGYEQFF. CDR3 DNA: TGTGTCAGCAGCCCTGGGCTAGCGTATGGGTATGAGCAGTTCTTC.

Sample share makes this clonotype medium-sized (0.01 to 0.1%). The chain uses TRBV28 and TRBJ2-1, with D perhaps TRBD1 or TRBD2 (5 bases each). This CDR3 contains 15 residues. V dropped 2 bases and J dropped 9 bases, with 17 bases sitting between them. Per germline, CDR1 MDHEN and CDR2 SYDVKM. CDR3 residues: CASSLPGPRLGEQFF. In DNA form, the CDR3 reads TGTGCCAGCAGTTTACCGGGACCCCGATTGGGTGAGCAGTTCTTC.

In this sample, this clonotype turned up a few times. DNA for the CDR3: TGTGCCAGTAGTATCTCTAGCGGTACCTCCTACGAGCAGTACTTC. Translating it yields CASSISSGTSYEQYF. V usage is TRBV19 and J usage is TRBJ2-7, with 7 nucleotides matching TRBD2. Germline CDR1 reads LNHDA; CDR2 reads SQIVND (reference sequence). V trimming: 3 bases; J trimming: 0 bases; junction bases outside the gene matches: 5. The CDR3 has 15 amino acids.